This T cell receptor (beta chain) was documented in a study of radiotherapy plus CTLA-4 blockade in lung cancer. Background on the study: Among all patients, roughly 17% showed objective responses, while about 34% had disease control. Study-wide findings and caveats: TCR clones originating in tumors grew in number in blood after radiotherapy plus ipilimumab.

V gave up 3 bases and J gave up 5 bases; unmatched junction bases: 8. Germline V CDR1 and CDR2: KGHSH, LQKENI. This CDR3 is 16 amino acids long. The table came from immunoSEQ multiplex PCR; TCRdb's copy has only in-frame clones and leaves some out. The data show over 85,000 clones, about 90% seen once. This clone was picked up one time. Its matching antigen is unknown. Focal radiation and CTLA-4 blockade (ipilimumab) were tested in chemo-refractory metastatic non-small-cell lung cancer patients. The sequencing here drew on peripheral blood, taken from a patient treated with radiotherapy plus ipilimumab. The receptor was derived from a human donor with non-small cell lung cancer that progressed on radiotherapy plus ipilimumab. The rearrangement joins TRBV18 to TRBJ1-1; 11 bases agree with TRBD1. As DNA, the CDR3 is TGTGCCAGCTCACCGGACAGGGGGCGCGGGGAGACTGAAGCTTTCTTT. Its translation: CASSPDRGRGETEAFF.